This T cell receptor beta chain comes out of a study of CD8+CD57+ T cells in acquired aplastic anemia. The CDR3 runs to 12 residues. Looked up from germline, CDR1 is SGHDN and CDR2 is FVKESK. Trimming cost V 4 bases and J 5 bases, with 8 bases left between them. It was genomic DNA that served as the template for profiling TCR beta VDJ and CDR3. TCRdb called the reads again in MiXCR, with one record for every CDR3 protein. The table has 210,000 or so distinct CDR3 sequences, roughly 50% seen once. This clonotype was found many times. Patients included in sequencing had previously demonstrated CD8+CD57+ cell expansion by flow cytometry.

The TCR sequence derives from a human donor with aplastic anemia. Sequenced sample: sorted CD4+, CD8+, or CD8+CD57+ T cells (not recorded which) from PBMCs. This sequence joins TRBV14 and TRBJ2-5; D might be TRBD2 (5 bases). CDR3 nucleotide sequence: TGTGCCAGCAGCCGGGAGTGGGAGACCCAGTACTTC. This sequence encodes CASSREWETQYF.